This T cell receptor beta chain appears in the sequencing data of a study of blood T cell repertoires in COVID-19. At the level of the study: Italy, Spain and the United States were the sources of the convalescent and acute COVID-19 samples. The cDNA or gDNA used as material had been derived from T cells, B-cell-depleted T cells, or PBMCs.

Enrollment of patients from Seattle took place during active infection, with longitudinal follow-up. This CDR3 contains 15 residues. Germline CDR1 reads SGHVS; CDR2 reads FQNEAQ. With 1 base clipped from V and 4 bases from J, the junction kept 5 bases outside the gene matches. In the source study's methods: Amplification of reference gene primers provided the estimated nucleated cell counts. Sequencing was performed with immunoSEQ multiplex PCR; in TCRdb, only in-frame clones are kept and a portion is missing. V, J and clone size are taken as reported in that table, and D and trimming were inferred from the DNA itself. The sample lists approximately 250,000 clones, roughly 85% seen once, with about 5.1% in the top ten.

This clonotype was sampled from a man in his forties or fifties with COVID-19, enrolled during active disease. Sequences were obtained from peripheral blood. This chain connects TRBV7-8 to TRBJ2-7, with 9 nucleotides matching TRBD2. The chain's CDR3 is CASSLDPSGAYEQYF. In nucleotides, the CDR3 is TGTGCCAGCAGCTTAGACCCTAGCGGGGCGTACGAGCAGTACTTC.